This T cell receptor (beta chain) was observed in a study of T cell responses to AZD1222 COVID-19 vaccine. Regarding the study as a whole: Targeting of unmutated variant regions was reportedly seen in nearly half of spike-specific TCRs. Only a handful of people who got AZD1222 tested seropositive at baseline. Vaccine-related CD4 TCRs covered spike, predominating at 160-218 and 743-854.

About this clone: The antigen is unknown.

V dropped 5 bases and J dropped 5; count of bases not matched to a gene: 9. Germline CDR1 LGHDT, CDR2 YNNKEL (reference sequence). This CDR3 has 16 amino acids. Only in-frame clones appear in the TCRdb table, and some are missing; sequencing was by immunoSEQ multiplex PCR. The repertoire holds fewer than 130,000 clones, with 92% as singletons. The sequence was collected from an adult in good health. The sample was peripheral blood, taken on day 0 of AZD1222 vaccination. The chain joins TRBV3-1 (or the pseudogene TRBV3-2) to TRBJ2-5, with 12 bases that match TRBD2. CDR3 sequence: CASSKPSGRAVETQYF. The CDR3, as DNA: TGTGCCAGCAGCAAACCTAGCGGGAGGGCCGTTGAGACCCAGTACTTC.